This TCR beta chain was recovered during a study of cytomegalovirus exposure and HLA in healthy donors. In the study overall: The roughly 120 million unique TCR beta sequences, from roughly 170 million T cells, were found by an earlier analysis.

CDR3 length equals 11 residues. The germline V gene encodes CDR1 GTSNPN and CDR2 SVGIG (reference sequence). Trimming stripped 4 bases from V and 5 bases from J, with 8 bases between. Only a few counts were recorded for this clone. Its antigen remains unknown. The PCR had 60 Vbeta and 13 Jbeta primers. Authors' data handling: Unique TCR beta chains numbered about 80 million in a later analysis, with around 12 million shared. Only in-frame clones appear in the TCRdb table, and some are missing; sequencing was by immunoSEQ multiplex PCR. That table furnishes V, J and clone size, whereas the DNA furnished D and trimming. The repertoire has about 190,000 clones, under 85% of them found once; the top ten carry over 1.5%. The study's findings and limits: One variant, a missense change in DCLRE1C, was linked in a later analysis to TCR beta V- and J-gene trimming. Across HLA loci, a later analysis found differing TCR association rates, with DRB1 most and HLA-C fewest.

This TCR was sampled from a woman younger than 30 in good health and CMV-seronegative. Sequencing used PBMCs. This chain connects TRBV30 to TRBJ1-2; no reliable D call. CDR3 DNA sequence: TGTGCCTGGAAGGAGGTTTATGGCTACACCTTC. Its translation is CAWKEVYGYTF.